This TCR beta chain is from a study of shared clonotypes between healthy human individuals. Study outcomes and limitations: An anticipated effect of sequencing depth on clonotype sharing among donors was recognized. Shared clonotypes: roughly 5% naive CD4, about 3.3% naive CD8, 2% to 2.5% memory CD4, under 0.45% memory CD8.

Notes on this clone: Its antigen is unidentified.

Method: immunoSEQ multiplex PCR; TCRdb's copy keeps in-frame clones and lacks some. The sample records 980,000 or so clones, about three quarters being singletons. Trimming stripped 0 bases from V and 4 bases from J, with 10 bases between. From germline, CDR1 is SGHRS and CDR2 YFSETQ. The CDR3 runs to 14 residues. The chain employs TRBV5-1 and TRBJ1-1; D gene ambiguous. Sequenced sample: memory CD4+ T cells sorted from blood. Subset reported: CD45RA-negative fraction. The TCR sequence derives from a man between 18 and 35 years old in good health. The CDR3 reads CASSLAGQATEAFF. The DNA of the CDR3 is TGCGCCAGCAGCTTGGCCGGGCAGGCCACTGAAGCTTTCTTT.